This T cell receptor beta chain is from a study of blood T cell repertoires in COVID-19. Germline CDR1 GTSNPN, CDR2 SVGIG (reference sequence). The CDR3 runs to 16 residues. The V gene lost 3 bases and the J gene lost 0 bases, with 12 bases spanning the gap. The data were produced by immunoSEQ multiplex PCR, yet TCRdb's version contains in-frame clones alone and is incomplete. The sample lists 150,000 to 200,000 clones; around 92% were seen once. The J gene is TRBJ1-6, the V gene TRBV30, with D possibly matching TRBD1 (5 bases). The sequence was collected from a woman younger than 30 who had recovered from COVID-19. The sequenced sample consisted of PBMCs or T cells enriched from blood (not recorded which). The CDR3 sequence: CAWRPGQSSYNSPLHF. CDR3 DNA: TGTGCCTGGAGACCTGGACAAAGCTCCTATAATTCACCCCTCCACTTT.